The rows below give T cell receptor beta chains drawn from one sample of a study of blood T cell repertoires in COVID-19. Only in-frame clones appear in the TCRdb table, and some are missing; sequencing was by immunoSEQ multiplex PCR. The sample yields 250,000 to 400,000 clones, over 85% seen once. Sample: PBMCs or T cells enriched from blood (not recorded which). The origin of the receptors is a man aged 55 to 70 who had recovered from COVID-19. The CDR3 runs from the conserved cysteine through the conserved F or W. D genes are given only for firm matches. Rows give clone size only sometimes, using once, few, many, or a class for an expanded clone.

CDR3 DNA: TGCGGGGTGGGGCTAGCGGGAGCTCGGGATACGCAGTATTTT
CDR3 protein: CGVGLAGARDTQYF
D gene: TRBD2
V gene: TRBV29-1
J gene: TRBJ2-3
clone size: once

CDR3 DNA: TGTGCCAGCAGTGAGCTGCACCTAGCGGGAGGGTACAATGAGCAGTTCTTC
CDR3 protein: CASSELHLAGGYNEQFF
D gene: TRBD2
V gene: TRBV2
J gene: TRBJ2-1
clone size: NA

CDR3 DNA: TGTGCCACCCGGGACAGCCCCGGTAGAGGGTATGGCTACACCTTC
CDR3 protein: CATRDSPGRGYGYTF
D gene: TRBD1
V gene: TRBV19
J gene: TRBJ1-2
clone size: NA

CDR3 DNA: TGTGCCAGCAGCCAACAGAGGACAGGCGACTATGGCTACACCTTC
CDR3 protein: CASSQQRTGDYGYTF
D gene: TRBD1
V gene: TRBV3-1/TRBV3-2
J gene: TRBJ1-2
clone size: NA

CDR3 DNA: TGTGCCAGTTCCCCTCGACAGGGGCCCTACGAGCAGTACTTC
CDR3 protein: CASSPRQGPYEQYF
D gene: TRBD1
V gene: TRBV6-5
J gene: TRBJ2-7
clone size: NA

CDR3 DNA: TGTGCCAGCAGCTTAGCGGGAGACACCTACGAGCAGTACTTC
CDR3 protein: CASSLAGDTYEQYF
D gene: NA
V gene: TRBV11-3
J gene: TRBJ2-7
clone size: NA

CDR3 DNA: TGTGCCACCAGTGACCCGGGACTAGCGGGAGCTGATACGCAGTATTTT
CDR3 protein: CATSDPGLAGADTQYF
D gene: TRBD2
V gene: TRBV24-1
J gene: TRBJ2-3
clone size: NA

CDR3 DNA: TGTGCCAGCAGCGTTGCCTTTGGCGCGGGAGGGCCCGCCGCGGACCAAGAGACCCAGTACTTC
CDR3 protein: CASSVAFGAGGPAADQETQYF
D gene: TRBD2
V gene: TRBV9
J gene: TRBJ2-5
clone size: NA

CDR3 DNA: TGTGCCAGTATGCCGGGCTCTGGAAACACCATATATTTT
CDR3 protein: CASMPGSGNTIYF
D gene: NA
V gene: TRBV9
J gene: TRBJ1-3
clone size: NA

CDR3 DNA: TGTGCCAGCAGCCTAAAATTAACAGGGCTTGAAGCTTTCTTT
CDR3 protein: CASSLKLTGLEAFF
D gene: NA
V gene: TRBV11-2
J gene: TRBJ1-1
clone size: NA

CDR3 DNA: TGTGCCAGTAGTATGCTCAGGGGACTAGCGGGATCGAGAGAGACCCAGTACTTC
CDR3 protein: CASSMLRGLAGSRETQYF
D gene: TRBD2
V gene: TRBV19
J gene: TRBJ2-5
clone size: once

CDR3 DNA: TGTGCCAGCAGCCAGACTAGCGGGATCTACAATGAGCAGTTCTTC
CDR3 protein: CASSQTSGIYNEQFF
D gene: TRBD2
V gene: TRBV7-9
J gene: TRBJ2-1
clone size: NA

CDR3 DNA: TGTGCCAGCAACGGGAGGGTAAAGAATCAGCCCCAGCATTTT
CDR3 protein: CASNGRVKNQPQHF
D gene: NA
V gene: TRBV2
J gene: TRBJ1-5
clone size: few

CDR3 DNA: TGTGCCAGCAGCTTGCAGGGGGCGGTCTACGAGCAGTACTTC
CDR3 protein: CASSLQGAVYEQYF
D gene: TRBD1
V gene: TRBV5-4
J gene: TRBJ2-7
clone size: NA

CDR3 DNA: TGTGCCAGCTCTACGGACAGCCTTGGAAACACCATATATTTT
CDR3 protein: CASSTDSLGNTIYF
D gene: NA
V gene: TRBV18
J gene: TRBJ1-3
clone size: NA

CDR3 DNA: TGTGCCTGGAGCCCCGGGACTAGCGGGAGGTACGAGCAGTACTTC
CDR3 protein: CAWSPGTSGRYEQYF
D gene: TRBD2
V gene: TRBV30
J gene: TRBJ2-7
clone size: NA

CDR3 DNA: TGTGCCAGCAGCCAGGGACAGGGGAAAACTGAAGCTTTCTTT
CDR3 protein: CASSQGQGKTEAFF
D gene: TRBD1
V gene: TRBV5-4
J gene: TRBJ1-1
clone size: NA

CDR3 DNA: TGTGCCAGCAGCGTAGCGGGTTTCTATGGCTACACCTTC
CDR3 protein: CASSVAGFYGYTF
D gene: NA
V gene: TRBV9
J gene: TRBJ1-2
clone size: NA

CDR3 DNA: TGTGCCAGCAGCGGTAGACTAGCAGAAAAAAGGAATGAGCAGTTCTTC
CDR3 protein: CASSGRLAEKRNEQFF
D gene: TRBD2
V gene: TRBV5-4
J gene: TRBJ2-1
clone size: NA

CDR3 DNA: TGTGCCAGCAGCCGAGGATATGGAATTCGAGCATATAATTCACCCCTCCACTTT
CDR3 protein: CASSRGYGIRAYNSPLHF
D gene: NA
V gene: TRBV5-6
J gene: TRBJ1-6
clone size: NA

CDR3 DNA: TGTGCCAGCAGTTTCGGAGACAGACGGACTGAAGCTTTCTTT
CDR3 protein: CASSFGDRRTEAFF
D gene: NA
V gene: TRBV6-5
J gene: TRBJ1-1
clone size: NA

CDR3 DNA: TGTGCCAGCAGCTTGGGACTAGCGGGAACACGAACATCCTACAATGAGCAGTTCTTC
CDR3 protein: CASSLGLAGTRTSYNEQFF
D gene: TRBD2
V gene: TRBV7-6
J gene: TRBJ2-1
clone size: once

CDR3 DNA: TGTGCCAGCAGCAAGAACCCCGGAGCGGAGCTGTTTTTT
CDR3 protein: CASSKNPGAELFF
D gene: NA
V gene: TRBV7-8
J gene: TRBJ2-2
clone size: NA

CDR3 DNA: TGTGCCAGCTCACCAATAGCTCCGCCTAACTATGGCTACACCTTC
CDR3 protein: CASSPIAPPNYGYTF
D gene: NA
V gene: TRBV18
J gene: TRBJ1-2
clone size: NA

CDR3 DNA: TGTGCCAGTCGAGGGGAGACCCAGTACTTC
CDR3 protein: CASRGETQYF
D gene: NA
V gene: TRBV19
J gene: TRBJ2-5
clone size: NA

CDR3 DNA: TGTGCCAGCAGCCCCGGGGGGAGCTCCTATAATTCACCCCTCCACTTT
CDR3 protein: CASSPGGSSYNSPLHF
D gene: NA
V gene: TRBV5-6
J gene: TRBJ1-6
clone size: NA

CDR3 DNA: TGTGCCAGCAGCTTAAACGAAGGGGGAACTGGCTACACCTTC
CDR3 protein: CASSLNEGGTGYTF
D gene: NA
V gene: TRBV7-9
J gene: TRBJ1-2
clone size: NA

CDR3 DNA: TGCGCCAGCAGCCAAGGACAGGCAGGAACTAATGGCTACACCTTC
CDR3 protein: CASSQGQAGTNGYTF
D gene: NA
V gene: TRBV4-1
J gene: TRBJ1-2
clone size: once

CDR3 DNA: TGTGCCAGCGGCGGGAGCAATCAGCCCCAGCATTTT
CDR3 protein: CASGGSNQPQHF
D gene: NA
V gene: TRBV7-9
J gene: TRBJ1-5
clone size: NA

CDR3 DNA: TGTGCCAGCAGTGAACAGGACAGGCAGTCCTACGAGCAGTACTTC
CDR3 protein: CASSEQDRQSYEQYF
D gene: TRBD1
V gene: TRBV6-1
J gene: TRBJ2-7
clone size: NA